This T cell receptor (beta chain) appears in the sequencing data of a study of neoadjuvant nivolumab and ipilimumab in lung cancer. Clones were sequenced by immunoSEQ multiplex PCR, and TCRdb holds only the in-frame ones, with some missing. The sample contains 40,000 to 55,000 clones, around 89% of which appear only once. The junction had 10 bases not matched to a gene; V was cut back by 0 bases and J by 5 bases. Germline V gives CDR1 LGHNA, CDR2 YSLEER. The CDR3 contains 18 residues. The sequence derives from an adult with non-small cell lung cancer. Some clones in this sample may be carry-over from other donors' samples. V and J are TRBV4-3 and TRBJ2-1, with 10 bases lining up with TRBD2. Sequencing was performed on blood, taken before neoadjuvant nivolumab, alone or with ipilimumab. CDR3 protein: CASSQERGPSGSNNEQFF. CDR3 coding DNA: TGCGCCAGCAGCCAAGAGAGGGGGCCTAGCGGGAGCAACAATGAGCAGTTCTTC.